The 17 T cell receptor beta chains below come from one sample, sequenced in a study of Graves' ophthalmopathy and Graves' hyperthyroidism. RNA transcripts were the source from which TCR beta CDR3 regions were amplified. First-round RT-PCR relied on HTBI primers, and a second-round multiplex PCR came next. TCRdb independently ran MiXCR on the multiplex PCR reads; one entry per CDR3 protein. Among over a million distinct CDR3 sequences listed, around a third were seen once. What was sequenced was peripheral blood or thyroid tissue (not recorded which). Source of these receptors: an adult man with Graves' hyperthyroidism.

This clonotype was observed a handful of times. J is TRBJ1-6 and V is TRBV7-9, with a possible D match to TRBD1 (6 bases). Germline values: CDR1 SEHNR, CDR2 FQNEAQ (reference sequence). The CDR3 is made up of 15 amino acids. Deletions cut 4 bases from V and 10 bases from J, with 17 bases between. The CDR3 reads CASSSGESMESPLHF. DNA of the CDR3: TGTGCCAGCAGCTCAGGGGAGTCGATGGAATCACCCCTCCACTTT.

The gene calls are TRBV11-2 and TRBJ2-7; D unclear. The CDR3 extends over 17 amino acids. The germline V gene encodes CDR1 SGHAT and CDR2 FQNNGV. V gave up 2 bases and J gave up 2 bases, with 19 bases separating them. In DNA form, the CDR3 reads TGTGCCAGCAGCTTAAACGCAGGAAACTCTCTACCCTACGAGCAGTACTTC. Translation: CASSLNAGNSLPYEQYF.

This chain connects TRBV7-6 to TRBJ1-5; 7 nucleotides match TRBD1. J lost 7 bases, V lost 5 bases, and 14 bases had no gene match. The CDR3 runs to 16 residues. From germline, CDR1 is SGHVS and CDR2 FNYEAQ. The chain's CDR3 is CASSGRQGGGPQPQHF. The CDR3 DNA is TGTGCCAGCAGCGGCCGACAGGGAGGTGGACCCCAGCCCCAGCATTTT.

This clonotype was detected ten times or more. This chain links TRBV29-1 with TRBJ1-2; perhaps TRBD1 as D (5 bases). This CDR3 contains 15 residues. V was cut by 1 base and J by 2 bases, with 14 bases left in between. The germline V gene encodes CDR1 SQVTM and CDR2 ANQGSEA. This CDR3 reads CSVEGGRDVNYGYTF. The CDR3 region has the DNA TGCAGCGTTGAAGGAGGTAGGGACGTCAACTATGGCTACACCTTC.

V and J are TRBV9 and TRBJ2-7; 7 positions match TRBD2. CDR3 length: 15 residues. From germline, CDR1 is SGDLS and CDR2 YYNGEE. Trimming at V came to 1 base and at J to 3 bases, leaving 7 bases not matched to a gene. CDR3: CASSVSLGGNYEQYF. CDR3 coding DNA: TGTGCCAGCAGCGTATCCCTGGGGGGGAACTACGAGCAGTACTTC.

This clonotype was seen at least ten times. The chain carries TRBV7-8 and TRBJ2-6; D remains ambiguous. The V and J ends lost 2 bases and 0 bases respectively, with 2 bases between them. The CDR3 extends over 14 amino acids. The germline gives CDR1 SGHVS, CDR2 FQNEAQ. Written as DNA, the CDR3 is TGTGCCAGCAGCTTAAACTCTGGGGCCAACGTCCTGACTTTC. It yields the protein CASSLNSGANVLTF.

This clonotype has at least ten counts. The gene calls are TRBV29-1 and TRBJ1-2; D is ambiguous. Between the trimmed V and J ends, which lost 6 bases and 12 bases, there was a span of 23 bases. The CDR3 is 13 amino acids. Germline-derived CDR1 and CDR2 are SQVTM and ANQGSEA. This CDR3 is CSVAKPLTNTDTF. CDR3 coding DNA: TGCAGCGTCGCCAAACCTCTGACAAATACGGACACCTTC.

Many counts were recorded for this clonotype. J is TRBJ2-6 and V is TRBV20-1, with D possibly matching TRBD2 (6 bases). The CDR3 extends over 17 amino acids. The V end lost 1 base, the J end lost 2 bases, and 15 bases lay between the germline ends. CDR1 and CDR2 from the germline V gene are DFQATT and SNEGSKA (reference sequence). DNA of the CDR3: TGCAGTGCTAGAGGGCTTGGGGGAGGAACTGGGGCCAACGTCCTGACTTTC. This codes for CSARGLGGGTGANVLTF.

About this clonotype itself: This may stem from a read error, because a much larger clone lies one nucleotide away. The gene calls are TRBV4-3 and TRBJ2-7; D ambiguous. The V gene's germline CDR1 is LGHNA and CDR2 YSLEER. CDR3 length: 14 residues. Deletions cut 4 bases from V and 3 bases from J, with 13 bases between. The CDR3, as DNA: TGCGCCAGCAGCCCACAGTGGCCCTTCTACGAGCAGTACTTC. As protein: CASSPQWPFYEQYF.

V gene TRBV12-3 or TRBV12-4 combines with J gene TRBJ2-2, with D possibly matching TRBD1 (5 bases). The V end was cut by 8 bases, the J end by 4 bases, with 17 bases between. This CDR3 region has 15 residues. The CDR3 region has the DNA TGTGCCAGCGGAAGGGGTCAATCGGTCACCGGGGAGCTGTTTTTT. Residues: CASGRGQSVTGELFF.

This clonotype was detected many times. The rearrangement uses TRBV11-2 and TRBJ1-6; 7 bases map to TRBD1. The J segment lost 8 bases and the V segment lost 4 bases, leaving 8 bases of the junction unmatched. Germline V gives CDR1 SGHAT, CDR2 FQNNGV. This CDR3 has 15 residues. The CDR3 DNA sequence: TGTGCCAGCAGCTCTACCCTAGGGGGCTATTCACCCCTCCACTTT. Encoded protein: CASSSTLGGYSPLHF.

V and J are TRBV4-1 and TRBJ2-5; no definite D call. The CDR3 sequence is 10 residues long. The germline V gene encodes CDR1 MGHRA and CDR2 YSYEKL. V dropped 0 bases and J dropped 10 bases, with 3 bases sitting between them. CDR3 sequence reads: CASSQELQYF. The CDR3 coding sequence is TGCGCCAGCAGCCAAGAGCTCCAGTACTTC.

This clonotype has only a few counts. The rearrangement uses TRBV24-1 and TRBJ2-2, with D possibly being TRBD1 (6 bases). The CDR3 consists of 14 residues. Trimming shortened V by 4 bases and J by 9 bases, and 14 bases separated the two germline ends. Germline CDR1 is KGHDR and CDR2 is SFDVKD. The CDR3 protein is CATSETGTLRELFF. The CDR3 DNA follows: TGTGCCACCAGTGAGACCGGGACACTCAGGGAGCTGTTTTTT.

Points on this clonotype: This sequence may be a read error, since a much larger clone differs from it by one base. The J gene is TRBJ2-2, the V gene TRBV7-2, with D perhaps TRBD1 or TRBD2 (5 bases each). CDR3 length equals 15 residues. Between the trimmed V and J ends, which lost 1 base and 3 bases, there was a span of 9 bases. Per the germline V gene, CDR1 is SGHTA and CDR2 is FQGNSA. CDR3 amino acids: CASSLVGAYTGELFF. CDR3 DNA: TGTGCCAGCAGCTTAGTCGGGGCCTACACCGGGGAGCTGTTTTTT.

This clonotype was observed at least ten times. The V gene is TRBV20-1, the J gene TRBJ1-6, with D uncertain. CDR1 is DFQATT, CDR2 SNEGSKA, per germline (reference sequence). V was clipped by 3 bases and J by 4 bases, with 10 bases between them. This CDR3 has 14 amino acids. DNA for the CDR3: TGCAGTGCTAGTCCGGGTTCATATAATTCACCCCTCCACTTT. Its protein is CSASPGSYNSPLHF.

Turning to this clonotype: A read error may account for a junction end that differs from germline. J is TRBJ1-6 and V is TRBV20-1; D gene unclear. Looked up from germline, CDR1 is DFQATT and CDR2 is SNEGSKA (reference sequence). This CDR3 comprises 8 residues. Here the CDR3 reads CSASPLHF. CDR3 DNA sequence: TGCAGTGCTAGTCCCCTGCACTTT.

In its sample, this clonotype was seen a few times. V gene TRBV12-3 or TRBV12-4 combines with J gene TRBJ1-5, with D unclear. Trimming cost V 1 base and J 5 bases, with 12 bases left between them. This CDR3 has 15 amino acids. The CDR3 loop is CASSLENRGYQPQHF. The CDR3, as DNA: TGTGCCAGCAGTTTAGAGAATCGGGGATATCAGCCCCAGCATTTT.